This record looks at one T cell receptor beta chain sequence and its context. The antigen is undetermined. This sample was taken from a study of T-cell reconstitution after alpha-beta-depleted transplantation in children. CDR3 length equals 14 residues. Germline values: CDR1 MNHEY, CDR2 SVGAGI. Unmatched junction bases numbered 4, after V lost 2 bases and J lost 3 bases. Preparation of the TCRbeta library involved a method that used unique molecular identifiers. Each CDR3 protein gets one entry after TCRdb re-called the PCR reads with MiXCR. The sample lists 350,000 to 500,000 distinct CDR3 sequences; 43% were seen once. Study findings and constraints: At one year after transplant, newly produced T cells mostly accounted for T-cell counts and diversity. Where alpha-beta T cells came from about two months after transplant was reportedly several hundred expanded graft clones.

The TCR comes from a girl aged 2-10 years with aplastic anemia, due to receive a stem cell transplant. The starting material was PBMCs, obtained before TCRalphabeta/CD19-depleted stem cell transplant. The V call is TRBV6-5, the J call TRBJ2-7, with 7 bases aligning to TRBD2. Here the CDR3 DNA reads TGTGCCAGCAGTTACCGGGGAGGGTACTACGAGCAGTACTTC. This gives the protein CASSYRGGYYEQYF.